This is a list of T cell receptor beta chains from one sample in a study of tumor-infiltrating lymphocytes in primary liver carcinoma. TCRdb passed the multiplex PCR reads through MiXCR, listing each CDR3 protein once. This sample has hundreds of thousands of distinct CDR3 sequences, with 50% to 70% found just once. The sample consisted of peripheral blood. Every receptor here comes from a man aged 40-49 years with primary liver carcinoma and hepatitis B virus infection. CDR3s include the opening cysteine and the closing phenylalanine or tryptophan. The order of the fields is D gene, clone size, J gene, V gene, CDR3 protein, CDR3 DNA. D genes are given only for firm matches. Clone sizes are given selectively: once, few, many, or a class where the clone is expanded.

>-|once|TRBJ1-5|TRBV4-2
CASSRPGVDQPQHF
TGTGCCAGCAGCCGTCCAGGGGTCGATCAGCCCCAGCATTTT
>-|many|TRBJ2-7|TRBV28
CASSHVLRAYEQYF
TGTGCCAGCTCCCATGTACTACGGGCCTACGAGCAGTACTTC
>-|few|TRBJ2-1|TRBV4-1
CASSQGSNFREQFF
TGCGCCAGCAGCCAAGGGTCCAACTTTAGGGAGCAGTTCTTC
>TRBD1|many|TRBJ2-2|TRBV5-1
CASSSGTANTGELFF
TGCGCCAGCAGTTCCGGGACAGCGAACACCGGGGAGCTGTTTTTT
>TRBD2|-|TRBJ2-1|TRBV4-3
CASSSRLAGGYGEQFF
TGCGCCAGCAGCTCTCGACTAGCGGGGGGGTACGGTGAGCAGTTCTTC
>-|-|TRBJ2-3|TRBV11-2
CASRGRITHYF
TGTGCCAGCAGAGGCAGGATAACGCACTATTTT
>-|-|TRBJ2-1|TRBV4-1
CASSQVGNYNDQFF
TGCGCCAGCAGCCAAGTGGGGAATTACAATGATCAGTTCTTC
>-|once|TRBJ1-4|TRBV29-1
CDVEGTGNNEKLFF
TGCGACGTTGAGGGGACTGGGAACAATGAAAAACTGTTTTTT
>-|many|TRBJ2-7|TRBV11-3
CASRRTRESSEQYF
TGTGCCAGCAGAAGGACGAGGGAGTCATCCGAGCAGTACTTC
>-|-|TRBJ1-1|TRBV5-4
CASSMTSVNTEAFF
TGTGCCAGCAGCATGACGTCCGTGAACACTGAAGCTTTCTTT
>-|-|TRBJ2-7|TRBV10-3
CAISESTGGYGQYF
TGTGCCATCAGTGAGTCGACCGGGGGATACGGACAGTACTTC
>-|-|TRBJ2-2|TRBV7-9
CASSSDSNTGELFF
TGTGCCAGCAGCTCGGACTCGAACACCGGGGAGCTGTTTTTT
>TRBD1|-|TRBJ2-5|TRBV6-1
CASSEQQDRGYREIQYF
TGTGCCAGCAGTGAACAACAAGACAGGGGGTATAGGGAGATCCAGTACTTC
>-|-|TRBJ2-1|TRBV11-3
CASGLGVCNNEQFF
TGTGCTAGCGGCTTAGGGGTCTGCAACAATGAGCAGTTCTTC
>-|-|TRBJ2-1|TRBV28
CASIHDRNYNNEQFF
TGTGCCAGCATACATGACAGGAACTATAACAATGAGCAGTTCTTC
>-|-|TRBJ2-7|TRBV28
CASSLWGDFYEQYF
TGTGCCAGCAGTTTATGGGGGGACTTCTACGAGCAGTACTTC
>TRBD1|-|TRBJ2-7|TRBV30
CVWTGTGGYEQYF
TGTGTCTGGACCGGGACAGGGGGCTACGAGCAGTACTTC
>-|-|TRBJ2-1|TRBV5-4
CANSLSPSSNEQFF
TGTGCCAACAGCTTGTCCCCTAGCAGCAATGAGCAGTTCTTC
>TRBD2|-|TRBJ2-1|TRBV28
CASSLPRGRGGQFF
TGTGCCAGCAGCCTTCCTCGGGGGAGGGGTGGGCAGTTCTTC
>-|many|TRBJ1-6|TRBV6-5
CASSTVQARALASPLHF
TGTGCCAGCAGCACGGTCCAGGCCAGGGCCTTAGCTTCACCCCTCCACTTT
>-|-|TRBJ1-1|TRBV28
CASRVTLNTEAFF
TGTGCCAGCAGAGTGACCCTTAACACTGAAGCTTTCTTT
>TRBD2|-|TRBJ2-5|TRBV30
CAWGVGVAGRGETQYF
TGTGCCTGGGGGGTTGGGGTAGCGGGTCGAGGAGAGACCCAGTACTTC
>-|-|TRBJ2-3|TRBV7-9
CASSPLDFTDTQYF
TGTGCCAGCAGCCCGCTGGACTTCACAGATACGCAGTATTTT
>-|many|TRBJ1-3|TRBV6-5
CASSLFPGNTIYF
TGTGCCAGCAGCCTTTTCCCCGGAAACACCATATATTTT
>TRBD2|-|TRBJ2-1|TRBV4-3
CASSQDPASSGIVSYNEQFF
TGCGCCAGCAGCCAAGATCCTGCTTCAAGCGGGATTGTTTCCTACAATGAGCAGTTCTTC
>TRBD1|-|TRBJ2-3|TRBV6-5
CDSSSGGTQYF
TGTGACAGCAGTTCAGGGGGTACGCAGTATTTT
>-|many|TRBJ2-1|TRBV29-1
CSVRGFAESSYNEQFF
TGCAGCGTTCGGGGTTTCGCGGAAAGCTCCTACAATGAGCAGTTCTTC
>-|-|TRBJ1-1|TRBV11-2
CASSLELRCSAFF
TGTGCCAGCAGCTTAGAACTACGCTGCTCCGCCTTCTTT
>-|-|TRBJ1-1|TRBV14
CASSQGHYNTEAFF
TGTGCCAGCAGCCAAGGACATTATAACACTGAAGCTTTCTTT
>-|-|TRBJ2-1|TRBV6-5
CASGLIPEGSYNEQFF
TGTGCCAGCGGCCTTATACCCGAGGGGTCCTACAATGAGCAGTTCTTC
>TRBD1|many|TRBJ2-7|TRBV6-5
CASSPPTGQGYEQYF
TGTGCCAGCAGTCCCCCGACGGGACAGGGGTACGAGCAGTACTTC
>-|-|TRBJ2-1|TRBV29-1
CSVAYRLNNERFF
TGCAGCGTTGCGTACCGACTTAACAATGAGCGGTTCTTC
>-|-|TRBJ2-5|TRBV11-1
CTGRPGQGRETQYF
TGTACCGGCAGACCGGGTCAGGGGCGTGAGACCCAGTACTTC
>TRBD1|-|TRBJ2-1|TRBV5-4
CASRWGPGQGAREQFF
TGTGCCAGCCGCTGGGGACCGGGACAGGGGGCGCGGGAGCAGTTCTTC
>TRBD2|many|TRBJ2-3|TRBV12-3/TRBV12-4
CASRGGSIGTDTQYF
TGTGCCAGCAGGGGCGGGAGCATTGGGACAGATACGCAGTATTTT
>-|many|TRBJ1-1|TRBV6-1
CASKVWTNTEAFF
TGTGCCAGCAAAGTGTGGACGAACACTGAAGCTTTCTTT
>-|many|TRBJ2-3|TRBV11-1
CASSSGNTQYF
TGTGCCAGCAGCTCCGGGAATACGCAGTATTTT
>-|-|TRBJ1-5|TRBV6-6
CASSQDGGSNQPQHF
TGTGCCAGCTCCCAAGACGGGGGTAGCAATCAGCCCCAGCATTTT
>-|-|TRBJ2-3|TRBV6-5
CASSRQVGDTQCF
TGTGCCAGCAGCCGACAGGTTGGAGATACGCAGTGTTTT
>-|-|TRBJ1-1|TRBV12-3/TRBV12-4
CASSLILTEAFF
TGTGCCAGCAGTTTAATCCTGACTGAAGCTTTCTTT
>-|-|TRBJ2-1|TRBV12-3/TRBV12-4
CTGSPPLGVSYNEQFF
TGTACCGGCAGTCCCCCCCTCGGAGTCTCCTACAATGAGCAGTTCTTC
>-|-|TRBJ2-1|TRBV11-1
CVSSPLKGLRDEQFF
TGTGTCAGCAGCCCATTGAAGGGGCTCAGGGATGAGCAGTTCTTC
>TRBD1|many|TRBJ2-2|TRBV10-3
CAISERQGSTGELFF
TGTGCCATCAGTGAGAGACAGGGTTCAACCGGGGAGCTGTTTTTT
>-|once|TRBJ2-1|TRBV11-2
CDSSLGVGGLEQFF
TGTGACAGCAGCTTAGGTGTGGGGGGTCTTGAGCAGTTCTTC
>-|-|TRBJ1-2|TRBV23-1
CASSLDRLYGYTF
TGCGCCAGCAGTCTCGACCGGCTCTATGGCTACACCTTC
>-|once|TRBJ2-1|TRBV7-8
CASSLRVRLYNEQFF
TGTGCCAGCAGCTTAAGGGTGCGTCTCTACAATGAGCAGTTCTTC
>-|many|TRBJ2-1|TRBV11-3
CASSGIDNEQFF
TGTGCCAGCTCAGGGATCGACAATGAGCAGTTCTTC
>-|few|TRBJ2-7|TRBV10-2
CASSIGGEQYF
TGCGCCAGCAGTATTGGAGGCGAGCAGTACTTC
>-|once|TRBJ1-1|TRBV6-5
CAAVRGPEGNTEAFF
TGTGCAGCAGTTAGGGGACCAGAAGGGAACACTGAAGCTTTCTTT
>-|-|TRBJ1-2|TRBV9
CASSVVKGNGYTF
TGTGCCAGCAGCGTAGTAAAAGGGAATGGCTACACCTTC
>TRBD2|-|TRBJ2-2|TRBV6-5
CVSNPSGSLIGELFF
TGTGTCAGCAATCCTAGCGGGAGCTTAATAGGGGAGCTGTTTTTT